This T cell receptor (beta chain) was sequenced in a study of technical replicates of blood from a few donors. Per germline, CDR1 SGHRS and CDR2 YFSETQ. V dropped 4 bases and J dropped 5; count of bases not matched to a gene: 8. The CDR3 covers 14 residues. Measured with immunoSEQ multiplex PCR; TCRdb has only the in-frame clones, and not every one. Of about 94,000 clones listed, approximately 95% are singletons. The chain carries TRBV5-1 and TRBJ2-7; 8 bases match TRBD1. The sequenced sample was T cells isolated from PBMCs. The receptor was derived from a human donor in good health. CDR3 coding DNA: TGCGCCAGCAGCCCCGGGACAGGCAGTGACGAGCAGTACTTC. Protein sequence: CASSPGTGSDEQYF.